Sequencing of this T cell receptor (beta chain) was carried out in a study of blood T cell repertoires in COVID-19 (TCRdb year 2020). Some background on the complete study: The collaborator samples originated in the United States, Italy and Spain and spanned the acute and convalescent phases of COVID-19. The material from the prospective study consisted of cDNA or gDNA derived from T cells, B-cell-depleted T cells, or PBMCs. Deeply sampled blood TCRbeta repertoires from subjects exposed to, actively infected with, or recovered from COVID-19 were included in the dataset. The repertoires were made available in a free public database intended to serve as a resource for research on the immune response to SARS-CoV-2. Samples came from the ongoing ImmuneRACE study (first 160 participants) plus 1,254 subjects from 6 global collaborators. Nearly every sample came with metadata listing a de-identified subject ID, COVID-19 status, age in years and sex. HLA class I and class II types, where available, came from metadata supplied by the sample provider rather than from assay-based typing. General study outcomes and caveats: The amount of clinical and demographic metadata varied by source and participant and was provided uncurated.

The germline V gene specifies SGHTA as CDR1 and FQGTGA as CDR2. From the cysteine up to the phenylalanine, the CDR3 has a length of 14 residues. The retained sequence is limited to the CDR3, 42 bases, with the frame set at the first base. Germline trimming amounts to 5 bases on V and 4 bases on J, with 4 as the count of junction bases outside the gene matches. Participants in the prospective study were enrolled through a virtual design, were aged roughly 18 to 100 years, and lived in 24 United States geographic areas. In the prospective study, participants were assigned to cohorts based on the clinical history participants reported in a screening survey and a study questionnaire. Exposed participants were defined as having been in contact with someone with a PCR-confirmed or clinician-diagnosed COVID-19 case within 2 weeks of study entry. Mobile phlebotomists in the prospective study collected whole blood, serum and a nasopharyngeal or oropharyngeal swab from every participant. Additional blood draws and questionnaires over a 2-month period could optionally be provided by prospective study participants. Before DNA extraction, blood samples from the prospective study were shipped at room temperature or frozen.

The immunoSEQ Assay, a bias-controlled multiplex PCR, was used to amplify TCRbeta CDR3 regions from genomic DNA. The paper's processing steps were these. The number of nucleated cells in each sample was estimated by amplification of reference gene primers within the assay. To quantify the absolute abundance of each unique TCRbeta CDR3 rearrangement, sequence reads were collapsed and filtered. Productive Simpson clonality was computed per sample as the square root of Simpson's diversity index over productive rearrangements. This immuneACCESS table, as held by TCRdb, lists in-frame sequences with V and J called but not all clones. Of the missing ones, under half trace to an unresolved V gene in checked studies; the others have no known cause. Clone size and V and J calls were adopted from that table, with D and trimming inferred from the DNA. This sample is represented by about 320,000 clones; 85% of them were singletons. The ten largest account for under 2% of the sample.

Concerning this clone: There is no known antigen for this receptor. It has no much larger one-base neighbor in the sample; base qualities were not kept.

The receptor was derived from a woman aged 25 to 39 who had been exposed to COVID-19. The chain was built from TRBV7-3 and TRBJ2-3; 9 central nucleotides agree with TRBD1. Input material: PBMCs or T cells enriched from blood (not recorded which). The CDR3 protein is CASSKGDRADTQYF. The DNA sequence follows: TGTGCCAGCAGCAAAGGGGACAGGGCAGATACGCAGTATTTT.